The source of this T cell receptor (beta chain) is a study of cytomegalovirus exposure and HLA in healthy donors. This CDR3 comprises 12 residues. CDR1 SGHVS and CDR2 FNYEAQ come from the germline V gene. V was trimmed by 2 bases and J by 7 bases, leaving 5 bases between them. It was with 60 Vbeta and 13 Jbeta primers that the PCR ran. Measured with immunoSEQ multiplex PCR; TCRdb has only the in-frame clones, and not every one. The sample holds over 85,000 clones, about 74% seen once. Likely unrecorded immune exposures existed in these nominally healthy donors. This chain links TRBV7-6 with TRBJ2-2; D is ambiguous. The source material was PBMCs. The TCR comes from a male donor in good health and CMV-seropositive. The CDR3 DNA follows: TGTGCCAGCAGCTTACGGAGCGGGGAGCTGTTTTTT. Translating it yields CASSLRSGELFF.